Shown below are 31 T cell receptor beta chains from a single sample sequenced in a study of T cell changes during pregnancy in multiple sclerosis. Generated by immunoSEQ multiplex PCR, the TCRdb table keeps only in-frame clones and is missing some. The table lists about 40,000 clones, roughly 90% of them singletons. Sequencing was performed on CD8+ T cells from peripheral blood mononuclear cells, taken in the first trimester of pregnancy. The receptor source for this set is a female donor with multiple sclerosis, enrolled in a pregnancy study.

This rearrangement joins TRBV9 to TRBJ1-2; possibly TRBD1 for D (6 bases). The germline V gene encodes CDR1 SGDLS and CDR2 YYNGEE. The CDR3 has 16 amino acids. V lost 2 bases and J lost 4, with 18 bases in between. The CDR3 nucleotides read TGTGCCAGCAGCGTTGGGGGCGCAATTATAACCTATGGCTACACCTTC. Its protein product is CASSVGGAIITYGYTF. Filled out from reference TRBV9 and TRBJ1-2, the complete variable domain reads DSGVTQTPKHLITATGQRVTLRCSPRSGDLSVYWYQQSLDQGLQFLIQYYNGEERAKGNILERFSAQQFPDLHSELNLSSLELGDSALYFCASSVGGAIITYGYTFGSGTRLTVV.

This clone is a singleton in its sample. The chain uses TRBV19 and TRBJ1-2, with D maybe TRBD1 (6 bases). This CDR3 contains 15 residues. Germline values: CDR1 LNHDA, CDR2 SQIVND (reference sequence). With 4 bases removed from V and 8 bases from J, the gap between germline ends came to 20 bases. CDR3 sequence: CASSTPAQGLYGYTF. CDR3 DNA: TGTGCCAGTAGTACCCCAGCCCAGGGGCTCTACGGCTACACCTTC.

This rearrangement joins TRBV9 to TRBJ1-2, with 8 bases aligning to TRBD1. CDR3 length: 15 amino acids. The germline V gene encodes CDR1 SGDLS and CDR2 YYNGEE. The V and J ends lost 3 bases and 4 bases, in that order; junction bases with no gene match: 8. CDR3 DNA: TGTGCCAGCAGCGAGGGACAGGAGGGGCTCTATGGCTACACCTTC. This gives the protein CASSEGQEGLYGYTF.

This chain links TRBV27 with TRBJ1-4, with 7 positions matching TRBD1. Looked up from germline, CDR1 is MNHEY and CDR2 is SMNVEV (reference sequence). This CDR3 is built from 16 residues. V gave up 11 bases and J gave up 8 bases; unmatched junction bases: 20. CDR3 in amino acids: CASAVRNRGGEEKLFF. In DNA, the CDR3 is TGTGCCTCAGCAGTCCGAAACAGGGGCGGGGAGGAAAAACTGTTTTTT.

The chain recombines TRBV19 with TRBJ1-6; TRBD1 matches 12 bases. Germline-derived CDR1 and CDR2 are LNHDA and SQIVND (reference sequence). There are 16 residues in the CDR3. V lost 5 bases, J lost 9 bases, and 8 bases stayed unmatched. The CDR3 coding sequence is TGTGCCAGTAGTCTTACCGGGACAGGGGGCATTTCACCCCTCCACTTT. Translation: CASSLTGTGGISPLHF.

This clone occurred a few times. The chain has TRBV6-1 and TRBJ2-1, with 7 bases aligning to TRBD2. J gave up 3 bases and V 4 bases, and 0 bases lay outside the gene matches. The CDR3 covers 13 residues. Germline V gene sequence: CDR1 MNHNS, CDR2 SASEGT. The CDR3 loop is CASSGTSYNEQFF. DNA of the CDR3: TGTGCCAGCAGTGGGACTAGCTACAATGAGCAGTTCTTC.

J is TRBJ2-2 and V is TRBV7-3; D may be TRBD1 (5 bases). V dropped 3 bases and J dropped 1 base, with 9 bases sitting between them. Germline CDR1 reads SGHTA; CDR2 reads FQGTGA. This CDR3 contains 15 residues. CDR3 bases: TGTGCCAGCAGCTTTAGCACAGGGAACACCGGGGAGCTGTTTTTT. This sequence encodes CASSFSTGNTGELFF.

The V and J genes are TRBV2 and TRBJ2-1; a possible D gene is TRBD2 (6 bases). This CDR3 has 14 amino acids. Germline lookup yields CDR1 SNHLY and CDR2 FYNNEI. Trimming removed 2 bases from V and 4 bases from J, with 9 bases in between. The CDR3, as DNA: TGTGCCAGCAGTGAAAGCGGGCTATACAATGAGCAGTTCTTC. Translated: CASSESGLYNEQFF.

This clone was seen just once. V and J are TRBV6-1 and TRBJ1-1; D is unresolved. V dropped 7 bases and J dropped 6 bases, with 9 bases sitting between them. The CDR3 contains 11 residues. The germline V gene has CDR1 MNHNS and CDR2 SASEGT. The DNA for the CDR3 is TGTGCCAGCATGGTGGGCCCTGAAGCTTTCTTT. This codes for CASMVGPEAFF.

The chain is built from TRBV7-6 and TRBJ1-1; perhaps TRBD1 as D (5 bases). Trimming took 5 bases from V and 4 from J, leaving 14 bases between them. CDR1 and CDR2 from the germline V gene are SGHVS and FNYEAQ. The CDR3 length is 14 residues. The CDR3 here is CASSPDWGGTEAFF. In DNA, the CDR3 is TGTGCCAGCAGCCCCGATTGGGGCGGCACTGAAGCTTTCTTT. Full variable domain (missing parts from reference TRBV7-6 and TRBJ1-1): GAGVSQSPRYKVTKRGQDVALRCDPISGHVSLYWYRQALGQGPEFLTYFNYEAQQDKSGLPNDRFSAERPEGSISTLTIQRTEQRDSAMYRCASSPDWGGTEAFFGQGTRLTVV.

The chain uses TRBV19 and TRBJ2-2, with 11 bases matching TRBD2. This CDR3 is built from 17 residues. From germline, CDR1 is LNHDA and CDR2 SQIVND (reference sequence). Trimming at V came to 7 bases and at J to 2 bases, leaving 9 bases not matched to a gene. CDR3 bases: TGTGCCAGTACCACCTGGGGACTAGCGGAAAACACCGGGGAGCTGTTTTTT. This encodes CASTTWGLAENTGELFF.

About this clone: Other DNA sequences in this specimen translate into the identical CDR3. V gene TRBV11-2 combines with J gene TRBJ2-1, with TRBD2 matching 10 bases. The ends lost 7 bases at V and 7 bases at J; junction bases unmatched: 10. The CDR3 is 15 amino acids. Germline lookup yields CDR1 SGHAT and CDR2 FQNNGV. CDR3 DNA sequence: TGTGCCAGCAACCTGCCGGCTAGCGGGGGAAATGAGCAGTTCTTC. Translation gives CASNLPASGGNEQFF. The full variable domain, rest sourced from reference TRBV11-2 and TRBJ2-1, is EAGVAQSPRYKIIEKRQSVAFWCNPISGHATLYWYQQILGQGPKLLIQFQNNGVVDDSQLPKDRFSAERLKGVDSTLKIQPAKLEDSAVYLCASNLPASGGNEQFFGPGTRLTVL.

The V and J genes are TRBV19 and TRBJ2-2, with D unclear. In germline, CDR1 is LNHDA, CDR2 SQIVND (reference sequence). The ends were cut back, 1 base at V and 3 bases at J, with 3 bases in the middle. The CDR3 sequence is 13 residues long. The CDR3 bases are TGTGCCAGTAGTATAGTAGACACCGGGGAGCTGTTTTTT. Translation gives CASSIVDTGELFF. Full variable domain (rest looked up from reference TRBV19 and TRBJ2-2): DGGITQSPKYLFRKEGQNVTLSCEQNLNHDAMYWYRQDPGQGLRLIYYSQIVNDFQKGDIAEGYSVSREKKESFPLTVTSAQKNPTAFYLCASSIVDTGELFFGEGSRLTVL.

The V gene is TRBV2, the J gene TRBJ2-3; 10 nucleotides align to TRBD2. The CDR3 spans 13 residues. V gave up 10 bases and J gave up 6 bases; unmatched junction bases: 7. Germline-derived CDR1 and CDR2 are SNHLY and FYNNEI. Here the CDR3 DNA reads TGTGCCACAAGCGGGGGGGCAGCCGATACGCAGTATTTT. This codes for CATSGGAADTQYF.

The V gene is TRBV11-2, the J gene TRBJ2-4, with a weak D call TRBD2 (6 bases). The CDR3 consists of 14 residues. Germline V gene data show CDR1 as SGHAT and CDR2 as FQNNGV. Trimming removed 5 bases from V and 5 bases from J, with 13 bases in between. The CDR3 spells CASSPGGTENIQYF. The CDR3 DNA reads TGTGCCAGCAGCCCCGGGGGAACTGAAAACATTCAGTACTTC.

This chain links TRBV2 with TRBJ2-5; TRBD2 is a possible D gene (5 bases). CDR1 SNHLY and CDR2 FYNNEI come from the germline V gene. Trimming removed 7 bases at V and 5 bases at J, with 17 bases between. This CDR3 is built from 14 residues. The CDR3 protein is CASIEPSWHETQYF. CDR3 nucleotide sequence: TGTGCCAGCATCGAACCTAGCTGGCACGAGACCCAGTACTTC.

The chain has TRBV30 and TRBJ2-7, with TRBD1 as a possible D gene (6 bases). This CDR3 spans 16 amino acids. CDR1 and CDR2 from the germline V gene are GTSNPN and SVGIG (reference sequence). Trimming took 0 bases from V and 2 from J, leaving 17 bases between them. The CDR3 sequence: CAWSVRGHRITYEQYF. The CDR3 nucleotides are TGTGCCTGGAGTGTACGGGGACACCGGATAACCTACGAGCAGTACTTC.

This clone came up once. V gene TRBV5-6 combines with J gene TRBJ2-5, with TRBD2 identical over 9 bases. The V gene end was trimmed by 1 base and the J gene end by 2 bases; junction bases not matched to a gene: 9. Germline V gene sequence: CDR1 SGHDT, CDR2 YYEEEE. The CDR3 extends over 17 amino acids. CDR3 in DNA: TGTGCCAGCAGCTTGTCGTCGCGGGGGGGCCGGCAAGAGACCCAGTACTTC. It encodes CASSLSSRGGRQETQYF.

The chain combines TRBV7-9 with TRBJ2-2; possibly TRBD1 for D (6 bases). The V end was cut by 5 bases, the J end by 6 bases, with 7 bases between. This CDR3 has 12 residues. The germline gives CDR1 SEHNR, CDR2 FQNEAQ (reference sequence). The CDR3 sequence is CASSPGAGELFF. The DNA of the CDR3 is TGTGCCAGCAGCCCAGGGGCCGGGGAGCTGTTTTTT. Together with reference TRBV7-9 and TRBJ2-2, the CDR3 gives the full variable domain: DTGVSQNPRHKITKRGQNVTFRCDPISEHNRLYWYRQTLGQGPEFLTYFQNEAQLEKSRLLSDRFSAERPKGSFSTLEIQRTEQGDSAMYLCASSPGAGELFFGEGSRLTVL.

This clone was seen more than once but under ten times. CDR3: CASSFPGDDEQFF. The DNA of the CDR3 is TGTGCCAGCAGTTTCCCGGGGGACGATGAGCAGTTCTTC. The J gene is TRBJ2-1, the V gene TRBV2, with D tentatively TRBD2 (6 bases). The V gene's germline CDR1 is SNHLY and CDR2 FYNNEI. Trimming left V 5 bases short and J 8 bases short, with 13 bases between. CDR3 length equals 13 residues. Based on the CDR3 plus reference TRBV2 and TRBJ2-1, the full variable domain is EPEVTQTPSHQVTQMGQEVILRCVPISNHLYFYWYRQILGQKVEFLVSFYNNEISEKSEIFDDQFSVERPDGSNFTLKIRSTKLEDSAMYFCASSFPGDDEQFFGPGTRLTVL.

The CDR3 loop is CASSSDGGPNQPQHF. The CDR3 DNA follows: TGTGCCAGCAGTTCGGACGGAGGACCCAATCAGCCCCAGCATTTT. V gene TRBV5-6 combines with J gene TRBJ1-5; D uncertain. V lost 5 bases to trimming and J lost 3 bases, with 15 bases between them. The CDR3 length is 15 residues. Germline CDR1 and CDR2: SGHDT and YYEEEE.

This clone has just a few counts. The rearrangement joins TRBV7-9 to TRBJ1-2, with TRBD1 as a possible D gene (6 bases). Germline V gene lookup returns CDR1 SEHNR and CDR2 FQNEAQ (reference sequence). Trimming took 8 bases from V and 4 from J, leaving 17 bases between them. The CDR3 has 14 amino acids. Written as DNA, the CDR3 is TGTGCCAGCGGTCGACTACAGGGACCCTATGGCTACACCTTC. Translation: CASGRLQGPYGYTF.

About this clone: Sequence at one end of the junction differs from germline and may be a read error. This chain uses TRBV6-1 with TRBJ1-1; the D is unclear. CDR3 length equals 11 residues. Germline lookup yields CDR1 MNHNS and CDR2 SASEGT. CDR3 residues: CASSEAANRSF. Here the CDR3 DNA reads TGTGCCAGCAGTGAAGCAGCCAATCGAAGCTTT.

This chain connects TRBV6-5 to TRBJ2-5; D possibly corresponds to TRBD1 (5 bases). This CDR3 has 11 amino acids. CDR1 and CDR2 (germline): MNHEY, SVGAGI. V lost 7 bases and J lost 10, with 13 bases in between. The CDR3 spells CASTQGPIQYF. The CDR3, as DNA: TGTGCCAGCACCCAGGGCCCCATCCAGTACTTC.

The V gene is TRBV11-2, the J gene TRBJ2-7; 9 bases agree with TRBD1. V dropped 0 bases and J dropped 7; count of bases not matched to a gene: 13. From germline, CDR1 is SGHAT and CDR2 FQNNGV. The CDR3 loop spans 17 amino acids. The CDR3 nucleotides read TGTGCCAGCAGCTTAGAGATCGCCGGGACAGGGACATGGGAGCAGTACTTC. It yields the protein CASSLEIAGTGTWEQYF.

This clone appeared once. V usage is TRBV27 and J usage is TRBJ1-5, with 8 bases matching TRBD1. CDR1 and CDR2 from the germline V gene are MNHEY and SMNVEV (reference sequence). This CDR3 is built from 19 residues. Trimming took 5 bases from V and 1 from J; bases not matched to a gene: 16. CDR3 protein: CASSPRTGRLGSSNQPQHF. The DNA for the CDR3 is TGTGCCAGCAGTCCCCGGACAGGGCGATTGGGTTCCAGCAATCAGCCCCAGCATTTT.

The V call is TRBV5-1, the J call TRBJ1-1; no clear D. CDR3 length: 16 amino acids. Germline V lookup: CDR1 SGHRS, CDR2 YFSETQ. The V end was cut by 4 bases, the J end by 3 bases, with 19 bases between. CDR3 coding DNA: TGCGCCAGCAGCCCCGGAAGAGGGTATGGGGACACTGAAGCTTTCTTT. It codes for CASSPGRGYGDTEAFF.

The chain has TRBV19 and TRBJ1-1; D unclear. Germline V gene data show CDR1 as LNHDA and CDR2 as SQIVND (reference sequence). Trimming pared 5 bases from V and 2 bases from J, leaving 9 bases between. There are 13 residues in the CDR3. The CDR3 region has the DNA TGTGCCAGTAGTGCACCAGTTAACACTGAAGCTTTCTTT. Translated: CASSAPVNTEAFF.

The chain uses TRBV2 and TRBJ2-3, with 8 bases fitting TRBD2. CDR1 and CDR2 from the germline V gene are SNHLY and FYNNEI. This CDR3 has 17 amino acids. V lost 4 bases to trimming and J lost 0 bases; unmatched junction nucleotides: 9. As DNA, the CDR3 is TGTGCCAGCAGTGGATATGACGGGGGGGTGAGCACAGATACGCAGTATTTT. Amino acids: CASSGYDGGVSTDTQYF. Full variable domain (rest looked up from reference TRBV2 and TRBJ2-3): EPEVTQTPSHQVTQMGQEVILRCVPISNHLYFYWYRQILGQKVEFLVSFYNNEISEKSEIFDDQFSVERPDGSNFTLKIRSTKLEDSAMYFCASSGYDGGVSTDTQYFGPGTRLTVL.

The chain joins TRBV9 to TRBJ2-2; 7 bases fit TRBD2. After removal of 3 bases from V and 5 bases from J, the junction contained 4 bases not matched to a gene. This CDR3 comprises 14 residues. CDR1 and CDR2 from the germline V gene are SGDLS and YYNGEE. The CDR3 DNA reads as TGTGCCAGCAGCGCACCACTAGCGACCGGGGAGCTGTTTTTT. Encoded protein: CASSAPLATGELFF.

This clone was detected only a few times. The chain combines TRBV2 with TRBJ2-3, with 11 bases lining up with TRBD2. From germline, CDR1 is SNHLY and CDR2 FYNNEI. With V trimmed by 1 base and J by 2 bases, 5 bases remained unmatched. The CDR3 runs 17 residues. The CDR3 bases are TGTGCCAGCAGTGAAGGCGGTAGCGGGGGGGACACAGATACGCAGTATTTT. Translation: CASSEGGSGGDTDTQYF.